Presented here are 30 T cell receptor beta chains from one specimen sequenced in a study of blood T cell repertoires in COVID-19. The protocol was immunoSEQ multiplex PCR, while the TCRdb copy is restricted to in-frame clones and leaves out a portion. The table lists about 290,000 clones, around nine tenths of them singletons. The material sequenced was PBMCs or T cells enriched from blood (not recorded which). Receptors originate from a woman in her thirties or forties who had recovered from COVID-19.

The CDR3 spells CASRVRTAPGNEKLFF. CDR3 in DNA: TGTGCCAGCAGGGTTAGGACAGCCCCCGGGAATGAAAAACTGTTTTTT. The J gene is TRBJ1-4, the V gene TRBV27; a weak D match, TRBD1 (6 bases). CDR3 length equals 16 residues. The germline V gene has CDR1 MNHEY and CDR2 SMNVEV (reference sequence). V was shortened by 6 bases and J by 5 bases, with 19 bases between the two germline ends.

This clone was seen more than once but under ten times. The chain combines TRBV9 with TRBJ1-3, with D perhaps TRBD1 (6 bases). The CDR3 has 15 amino acids. Looked up from germline, CDR1 is SGDLS and CDR2 is YYNGEE. V dropped 1 base and J dropped 0 bases, with 8 bases sitting between them. In DNA, the CDR3 is TGTGCCAGCAGCGTACAGGACAGCTCTGGAAACACCATATATTTT. The encoded protein is CASSVQDSSGNTIYF.

CDR3 sequence reads: CASSKQGTDTQYF. The CDR3 DNA sequence: TGTGCCAGCAGCAAACAGGGGACAGATACGCAGTATTTT. V usage is TRBV13 and J usage is TRBJ2-3; 7 bases fit TRBD1. The germline V gene has CDR1 PRHDT and CDR2 FYEKMQ (reference sequence). CDR3 size: 13 residues. V dropped 5 bases and J dropped 3; count of bases not matched to a gene: 2.

This clone was counted only a few times. The chain is built from TRBV2 and TRBJ1-6; 11 positions match TRBD1. With 6 bases clipped from V and 5 bases from J, the junction kept 6 bases outside the gene matches. This CDR3 is 16 amino acids long. Germline V gives CDR1 SNHLY, CDR2 FYNNEI. CDR3 region: CASRMDRGLDNSPLHF. CDR3 coding DNA: TGTGCCAGCAGGATGGACAGGGGGCTGGATAATTCACCCCTCCACTTT.

The genes are TRBV6-1 and TRBJ2-2; 8 bases fit TRBD1. Germline trimming cut 3 bases from V and 7 bases from J; bases unmatched to any gene: 10. This CDR3 is 16 amino acids long. The V gene's germline CDR1 is MNHNS and CDR2 SASEGT. The DNA of the CDR3 is TGTGCCAGCAGTGACCTTGGACAGGGAGGCGTCGGGGAGCTGTTTTTT. Protein product: CASSDLGQGGVGELFF.

The CDR3 protein is CASSYGGARDTGELFF. The DNA for the CDR3 is TGTGCCAGCAGTTACGGGGGGGCGAGAGACACCGGGGAGCTGTTTTTT. This chain uses TRBV6-5 with TRBJ2-2; perhaps TRBD2 as D (7 bases). Germline CDR1 MNHEY, CDR2 SVGAGI. The V end was cut by 2 bases, the J end by 3 bases, with 13 bases between. There are 16 residues in the CDR3.

This rearrangement joins TRBV3-1 (or the pseudogene TRBV3-2) to TRBJ2-1, with 13 nucleotides matching TRBD2. After removal of 1 base from V and 5 bases from J, the junction contained 5 bases not matched to a gene. From germline, CDR1 is LGHDT and CDR2 YNNKEL (reference sequence). The CDR3 runs 17 residues. The CDR3 region is CASSQGRGTSGDNEQFF. CDR3 nucleotide sequence: TGTGCCAGCAGCCAAGGACGAGGGACTAGCGGGGACAATGAGCAGTTCTTC.

V gene TRBV7-9 combines with J gene TRBJ2-1; the match to TRBD1 covers 7 bases. V dropped 7 bases and J dropped 5; count of bases not matched to a gene: 14. Germline CDR1 reads SEHNR; CDR2 reads FQNEAQ (reference sequence). The CDR3 consists of 16 residues. CDR3 residues: CASTPQGVPSHNEQFF. In DNA form, the CDR3 reads TGTGCCAGCACCCCCCAGGGGGTCCCATCTCACAATGAGCAGTTCTTC.

The V gene is TRBV7-9, the J gene TRBJ2-3, with 8 bases identical to TRBD2. This CDR3 is built from 16 residues. Germline-derived CDR1 and CDR2 are SEHNR and FQNEAQ (reference sequence). The V and J ends lost 5 bases and 3 bases, in that order; junction bases with no gene match: 10. This CDR3 is CASSVPPGGGTDTQYF. In DNA, the CDR3 is TGTGCCAGCAGCGTCCCTCCCGGGGGGGGGACAGATACGCAGTATTTT.

The rearrangement links TRBV5-1 to TRBJ1-3; the D gene is possibly TRBD1 (5 bases). Germline CDR1 is SGHRS and CDR2 is YFSETQ. Deletions cut 4 bases from V and 0 bases from J, with 14 bases between. The CDR3 runs 16 residues. CDR3 loop: CASSLGTTYSGNTIYF. The CDR3 bases are TGCGCCAGCAGCCTTGGGACTACTTACTCTGGAAACACCATATATTTT.

The rearrangement links TRBV5-6 to TRBJ2-7; 14 nucleotides align to TRBD2. This CDR3 spans 14 amino acids. Looked up from germline, CDR1 is SGHDT and CDR2 is YYEEEE. The V gene end was trimmed by 4 bases and the J gene end by 5 bases; junction bases not matched to a gene: 2. The CDR3, as DNA: TGTGCCAGCAGCCGACTAGCGGGAGGGGACGAGCAGTACTTC. Encoded protein: CASSRLAGGDEQYF.

Notes on this clone: Other DNA variants within this sample encode the same CDR3. The CDR3 protein is CASSFTGGAGTEAFF. CDR3 in DNA: TGTGCCAGCAGCTTTACAGGGGGCGCGGGGACTGAAGCTTTCTTT. V is TRBV7-2 and J is TRBJ1-1; 9 bases align to TRBD1. Germline loops: CDR1 SGHTA, CDR2 FQGNSA. Trimming removed 3 bases from V and 5 bases from J; junction bases left unmatched: 7. The CDR3 has 15 residues.

V is TRBV27 and J is TRBJ1-2, with D unclear. CDR3 length: 13 residues. CDR1 and CDR2 (germline): MNHEY, SMNVEV (reference sequence). V gave up 5 bases and J gave up 8 bases, with 15 bases separating them. CDR3 in DNA: TGTGCCAGCAGTCCTCGCGGGCCTACCGGCTACACCTTC. As protein: CASSPRGPTGYTF.

The genes are TRBV27 and TRBJ2-1, with 14 bases that match TRBD2. Germline V gene data show CDR1 as MNHEY and CDR2 as SMNVEV (reference sequence). After removal of 5 bases from V and 6 bases from J, the junction contained 6 bases not matched to a gene. There are 16 residues in the CDR3. This CDR3 is CASSTRTSGRSNEQFF. CDR3 nucleotide sequence: TGTGCCAGCAGTACCCGGACTAGCGGGAGGTCCAATGAGCAGTTCTTC.

The V gene is TRBV2, the J gene TRBJ1-2, with 8 bases lining up with TRBD1. This CDR3 is built from 15 residues. The germline gives CDR1 SNHLY, CDR2 FYNNEI. J was trimmed by 3 bases and V by 5 bases; bases with no gene match: 8. The CDR3 DNA reads as TGTGCCAGCAGTTCCGGACAGGGCCTAGACTATGGCTACACCTTC. Translating gives CASSSGQGLDYGYTF.

V usage is TRBV6-1 and J usage is TRBJ1-1; D is undetermined. Trimming pared 2 bases from V and 0 bases from J, leaving 10 bases between. The CDR3 consists of 15 residues. The germline CDR1 and CDR2 sequences are MNHNS and SASEGT. The CDR3 is CASSERKAMNTEAFF. For the CDR3, the DNA is TGTGCCAGCAGTGAAAGGAAAGCGATGAACACTGAAGCTTTCTTT.

The DNA for the CDR3 is TGTGCCAGCTCGCTGATGGCGGGAGGTAAGGATGAGCAGTTCTTC. It encodes CASSLMAGGKDEQFF. The rearrangement links TRBV18 to TRBJ2-1; 8 bases are shared with TRBD2. With V trimmed by 6 bases and J by 8 bases, 12 bases remained unmatched. The germline V gene has CDR1 KGHSH and CDR2 LQKENI. The CDR3 is 15 residues long.

The sample holds one count of this clone. The rearrangement joins TRBV5-8 to TRBJ2-3; tentative D call: TRBD1 (5 bases). V lost 0 bases and J lost 5, with 10 bases in between. The CDR3 runs to 14 residues. CDR1 SGHTS and CDR2 YDEGEE come from the germline V gene. The CDR3 region has the DNA TGTGCCAGCAGCTTGGCCAGGGCAAGAGATACGCAGTATTTT. Its protein is CASSLARARDTQYF.

This chain links TRBV19 with TRBJ1-1; TRBD1 might be the D (6 bases). V was trimmed by 5 bases and J by 0 bases, leaving 19 bases between them. Germline V gene lookup returns CDR1 LNHDA and CDR2 SQIVND (reference sequence). The length of the CDR3 is 17 residues. This CDR3 is CASSSTSRGKLNTEAFF. CDR3 bases: TGTGCCAGTAGTTCCACCAGCAGGGGTAAATTGAACACTGAAGCTTTCTTT.

The rearrangement joins TRBV13 to TRBJ1-2, with 8 bases matching TRBD1. This CDR3 is 14 amino acids long. The V gene end was trimmed by 0 bases and the J gene end by 3 bases; junction bases not matched to a gene: 0. The germline V gene encodes CDR1 PRHDT and CDR2 FYEKMQ (reference sequence). This chain's CDR3 is CASSLGRGHYGYTF. For the CDR3, the DNA is TGTGCCAGCAGCTTAGGCAGGGGGCACTATGGCTACACCTTC.

The chain couples TRBV12-3 or TRBV12-4 to TRBJ2-7; 9 nucleotides line up with TRBD1. CDR3 length: 13 amino acids. The J segment lost 6 bases and the V segment lost 6 bases, leaving 6 bases of the junction unmatched. For the CDR3, the DNA is TGTGCCAGCAGCACGGGACAGGGATCCGAGCAGTACTTC. Translation gives CASSTGQGSEQYF.

The chain recombines TRBV25-1 with TRBJ1-3; D not resolved. Germline V gene data show CDR1 as MGHDK and CDR2 as SYGVNS. The CDR3 covers 16 residues. V lost 5 bases and J lost 2, with 16 bases in between. The CDR3 nucleotides read TGTGCCAGCAGTCCCCGTTCGCACGGGACTGGAAACACCATATATTTT. This sequence encodes CASSPRSHGTGNTIYF. The entire variable domain, with the rest obtained from reference TRBV25-1 and TRBJ1-3, is as follows: EADIYQTPRYLVIGTGKKITLECSQTMGHDKMYWYQQDPGMELHLIHYSYGVNSTEKGDLSSESTVSRIRTEHFPLTLESARPSHTSQYLCASSPRSHGTGNTIYFGEGSWLTVV.

The chain joins TRBV4-3 to TRBJ1-5; 7 positions agree with TRBD1. Trimming cost V 0 bases and J 1 base; bases outside gene matches: 15. Germline V gene data show CDR1 as LGHNA and CDR2 as YSLEER. The CDR3 contains 20 residues. As DNA, the CDR3 is TGCGCCAGCAGCCAAGATCTTTTACCGACAGGGTATCGAAGCAATCAGCCCCAGCATTTT. Amino acids: CASSQDLLPTGYRSNQPQHF.

This chain uses TRBV12-3 or TRBV12-4 with TRBJ1-2; D unresolved. Trimming removed 2 bases from V and 3 bases from J, with 7 bases in between. This CDR3 has 13 amino acids. The CDR3 reads CASSLSDYYGYTF. The CDR3 nucleotides read TGTGCCAGCAGTTTAAGTGACTACTATGGCTACACCTTC.

The rearrangement links TRBV27 to TRBJ1-3; 8 bases align to TRBD1. This CDR3 has 14 amino acids. V dropped 4 bases and J dropped 4; count of bases not matched to a gene: 3. Germline CDR1 MNHEY, CDR2 SMNVEV (reference sequence). CDR3 residues: CASSSRGLGNTIYF. CDR3 DNA sequence: TGTGCCAGCAGTTCCAGGGGGCTAGGAAACACCATATATTTT.

The V and J genes are TRBV4-2 and TRBJ1-6, with a possible D match to TRBD1 (6 bases). Germline CDR1 reads LGHNA; CDR2 reads YNFKEQ. Trimming took off 0 bases at V and 5 bases at J, with 11 bases between the two ends. This CDR3 spans 16 amino acids. The CDR3 is CASSQDTDRHNSPLHF. CDR3 nucleotides: TGTGCCAGCAGCCAAGACACCGACAGGCATAATTCACCCCTCCACTTT.

The chain recombines TRBV28 with TRBJ2-2; D is undetermined. Trimming stripped 5 bases from V and 0 bases from J, with 7 bases between. The germline V gene has CDR1 MDHEN and CDR2 SYDVKM. The CDR3 length is 14 residues. In DNA, the CDR3 is TGTGCCAGCAGTCCACACGCGAACACCGGGGAGCTGTTTTTT. It translates to CASSPHANTGELFF.

The genes are TRBV5-1 and TRBJ1-4; 7 nucleotides match TRBD1. The V gene's germline CDR1 is SGHRS and CDR2 YFSETQ. Losses at the gene ends were 4 bases for V and 6 bases for J; bases not matched to a gene: 6. The CDR3 spans 14 residues. The CDR3 DNA reads TGCGCCAGCAGCATCGGGACAGAACATGAAAAACTGTTTTTT. It yields the protein CASSIGTEHEKLFF.

The V and J genes are TRBV9 and TRBJ2-7, with a weak D call TRBD2 (6 bases). This CDR3 region has 13 residues. V was trimmed by 4 bases and J by 3 bases, leaving 11 bases between them. CDR1 SGDLS and CDR2 YYNGEE come from the germline V gene. The CDR3 loop reads CASSRREFYEQYF. The CDR3 region has the DNA TGTGCCAGCAGCCGCCGGGAGTTCTACGAGCAGTACTTC.

The chain is built from TRBV19 and TRBJ1-2; 9 nucleotides match TRBD1. This CDR3 spans 14 amino acids. Trimming at V came to 5 bases and at J to 0 bases, leaving 1 base not matched to a gene. The germline CDR1 and CDR2 sequences are LNHDA and SQIVND (reference sequence). The CDR3 sequence is CASSGDRANYGYTF. The DNA for the CDR3 is TGTGCCAGTAGTGGGGACAGGGCTAACTATGGCTACACCTTC.